What follows are 23 T cell receptor beta chains derived from one specimen sequenced in a study of cytomegalovirus exposure and HLA in healthy donors. The PCR used 60 Vbeta and 13 Jbeta primers. TCRdb's copy holds only in-frame clones and misses some; the assay was immunoSEQ multiplex PCR. Here the sample spans roughly 160,000 clones, 75% to 85% being singletons. Sequencing input: PBMCs. The receptor set was obtained from a woman aged 50 to 60 in good health and CMV-seronegative.

This chain uses TRBV9 with TRBJ2-3; D unresolved. The CDR3 consists of 16 residues. Germline loops: CDR1 SGDLS, CDR2 YYNGEE. Trimming removed 0 bases from V and 3 bases from J, with 14 bases in between. CDR3 protein: CASSVGSRHLTDTQYF. In nucleotides, the CDR3 is TGTGCCAGCAGCGTAGGGTCCAGGCACTTGACAGATACGCAGTATTTT.

This clone showed up just a few times. The chain has TRBV7-2 and TRBJ1-2; the D gene is possibly TRBD1 (5 bases). Germline assignment: CDR1 SGHTA and CDR2 FQGNSA. The CDR3 runs to 15 residues. V lost 5 bases to trimming and J lost 5 bases, with 18 bases between them. DNA of the CDR3: TGTGCCAGCAGCATTGGCGGGGGAAATGGTTATGGCTACACCTTC. This gives the protein CASSIGGGNGYGYTF.

The chain is built from TRBV6-6 and TRBJ1-5; D might be TRBD1 (5 bases). The V gene lost 2 bases and the J gene lost 5 bases, with 13 bases spanning the gap. There are 15 residues in the CDR3. CDR1 MNHNY and CDR2 SVGAGI come from the germline V gene (reference sequence). The CDR3 DNA sequence: TGTGCCAGCAGTTACCCAGGAGGGGAGGATCAGCCCCAGCATTTT. It translates to CASSYPGGEDQPQHF.

This clone was detected only once. The CDR3 reads CASSQARNEQFF. CDR3 nucleotide sequence: TGCGCCAGCAGCCAAGCGCGCAATGAGCAGTTCTTC. The chain has TRBV4-3 and TRBJ2-1; D uncertain. The CDR3 runs to 12 residues. V lost 1 base to trimming and J lost 6 bases, with 4 bases between them. Per the germline V gene, CDR1 is LGHNA and CDR2 is YSLEER.

This clone was observed a handful of times. This chain links TRBV5-4 with TRBJ1-1; D possibly corresponds to TRBD1 (6 bases). With 4 bases removed from V and 6 bases from J, the gap between germline ends came to 13 bases. Germline V CDR1 and CDR2: SGHNT, YYREEE (reference sequence). The CDR3 consists of 13 residues. The CDR3 protein is CASSNYRAAEAFF. The CDR3 DNA reads TGTGCCAGCAGCAACTACAGGGCTGCTGAAGCTTTCTTT.

The rearrangement uses TRBV19 and TRBJ1-2; the D gene is possibly TRBD1 (6 bases). V lost 5 bases to trimming and J lost 4 bases, with 11 bases between them. This CDR3 contains 13 residues. Germline V gives CDR1 LNHDA, CDR2 SQIVND (reference sequence). Written as DNA, the CDR3 is TGTGCCAGTAGTGTACAGGGAGTCTATGGCTACACCTTC. It yields the protein CASSVQGVYGYTF.

V gene TRBV28 combines with J gene TRBJ2-7; the match to TRBD2 covers 8 bases. The ends lost 10 bases at V and 3 bases at J; junction bases unmatched: 5. CDR1 is MDHEN, CDR2 SYDVKM, per germline. The CDR3 length is 12 residues. DNA of the CDR3: TGTGCCACCAGGACTAGCTACTACGAGCAGTACTTC. Translating it yields CATRTSYYEQYF.

CDR3 sequence (DNA): TGTGCCAGCAGTTTCAACAATCAGCCCCAGCATTTT. Translation gives CASSFNNQPQHF. The rearrangement uses TRBV27 and TRBJ1-5; D not certain. Trimming stripped 3 bases from V and 3 bases from J, with 3 bases between. The CDR3 loop spans 12 amino acids. The V gene's germline CDR1 is MNHEY and CDR2 SMNVEV (reference sequence).

As concerns this clone: The junction departs from germline at one end; a sequencing error may be responsible. The chain uses TRBV7-9 and TRBJ1-1; D ambiguous. Germline values: CDR1 SEHNR, CDR2 FQNEAQ (reference sequence). The CDR3 is 12 amino acids. CDR3 sequence (DNA): TGTTCCAGCAGCTTATCGGGGACTGAAGCTTTCTTT. It specifies CSSSLSGTEAFF. Full variable domain (outside the CDR3, taken from reference TRBV7-9 and TRBJ1-1): DTGVSQNPRHKITKRGQNVTFRCDPISEHNRLYWYRQTLGQGPEFLTYFQNEAQLEKSRLLSDRFSAERPKGSFSTLEIQRTEQGDSAMYLCSSSLSGTEAFFGQGTRLTVV.

The chain carries TRBV4-2 and TRBJ1-5; 8 bases are a match to TRBD1. The germline CDR1 and CDR2 sequences are LGHNA and YNFKEQ. This CDR3 spans 15 amino acids. Trimming at V came to 8 bases and at J to 8 bases, leaving 14 bases not matched to a gene. CDR3: CASGRPGQDEEPQHF. CDR3 nucleotides: TGTGCCAGCGGCAGGCCGGGACAGGATGAAGAGCCCCAGCATTTT.

The count of this clone is one. V usage is TRBV6-5 and J usage is TRBJ1-1, with TRBD1 as a possible D gene (6 bases). The CDR3 length is 14 residues. The V end lost 4 bases, the J end lost 5 bases, and 14 bases lay between the germline ends. The germline CDR1 and CDR2 sequences are MNHEY and SVGAGI. The CDR3 region is CASSWTARGTEAFF. The CDR3 DNA reads TGTGCCAGCAGTTGGACAGCGAGAGGGACTGAAGCTTTCTTT.

The sample holds a few counts of this clone. The chain has TRBV6-1 and TRBJ1-1; D is possibly TRBD1 (5 bases). V shed 6 bases and J shed 1 base, with 9 bases lying between them. Germline CDR1 and CDR2: MNHNS and SASEGT. This CDR3 is 13 amino acids long. The CDR3 region has the DNA TGTGCCAGCAGCCCCCAGGGGAACACTGAAGCTTTCTTT. It codes for CASSPQGNTEAFF.

Turning to this clone: The same CDR3 is also encoded by other DNA sequences in this sample. V gene TRBV10-3 combines with J gene TRBJ2-7; D call uncertain. Trimming took 0 bases from V and 6 from J, leaving 3 bases between them. CDR1 and CDR2 from the germline V gene are ENHRY and SYGVKD. This CDR3 comprises 11 residues. The CDR3 loop is CAISESAEQYF. The CDR3 DNA reads as TGTGCCATCAGTGAGTCAGCCGAGCAGTACTTC.

The chain employs TRBV5-4 and TRBJ2-7; 11 bases line up with TRBD1. The germline V gene encodes CDR1 SGHNT and CDR2 YYREEE (reference sequence). J lost 7 bases, V lost 4 bases, and 4 bases had no gene match. The CDR3 covers 13 residues. The CDR3 DNA reads TGTGCCAGCAGCGGGGACAGGGGGGTAGAGCAGTACTTC. It translates to CASSGDRGVEQYF.

This clone was observed a few times. The chain has TRBV13 and TRBJ2-7, with D perhaps TRBD1 (6 bases). The CDR3 is 14 residues long. V shed 3 bases and J shed 5 bases, with 14 bases lying between them. The germline gives CDR1 PRHDT, CDR2 FYEKMQ (reference sequence). The CDR3 nucleotides are TGTGCCAGCAGCTTGGGGGCCCGGGGTAACGAGCAGTACTTC. Translated, it gives CASSLGARGNEQYF.

The chain couples TRBV15 to TRBJ2-5, with 7 bases lining up with TRBD2. Trimming took 3 bases from V and 5 from J; bases not matched to a gene: 6. The CDR3 consists of 14 residues. Germline V lookup: CDR1 LNHNV, CDR2 YYDKDF (reference sequence). The CDR3 DNA is TGTGCCACCAGCAGGGGGGGGTCGAGGGAGACCCAGTACTTC. It encodes CATSRGGSRETQYF.

The J gene is TRBJ2-1, the V gene TRBV7-9, with no clear D. This CDR3 region has 14 residues. Trimming pared 3 bases from V and 0 bases from J, leaving 6 bases between. The V gene's germline CDR1 is SEHNR and CDR2 FQNEAQ (reference sequence). Written as DNA, the CDR3 is TGTGCCAGCAGCTTTTCTAGCTCCTACAATGAGCAGTTCTTC. It specifies CASSFSSSYNEQFF.

This chain uses TRBV5-1 with TRBJ2-5; 9 nucleotides agree with TRBD2. The better agreement between TRBJ2-7 and the DNA end casts doubt on the J call. The CDR3 spans 14 residues. Germline V gene data show CDR1 as SGHRS and CDR2 as YFSETQ. Here the CDR3 reads CASSLGTSTNEQYF. In DNA, the CDR3 is TGCGCCAGCAGCCTGGGGACTAGCACCAACGAGCAGTACTTC.

The chain combines TRBV14 with TRBJ2-1, with D hard to call. Germline V gene lookup returns CDR1 SGHDN and CDR2 FVKESK. Deletions cut 4 bases from V and 1 base from J, with 11 bases between. This CDR3 is 15 amino acids long. Here the CDR3 DNA reads TGTGCCAGCAGCCCCTTGGAGCCATCCTACAATGAGCAGTTCTTC. Translated: CASSPLEPSYNEQFF.

Concerning this clone: Germline is not matched at one junction end, which may reflect a read error. V usage is TRBV18 and J usage is TRBJ2-1; TRBD2 aligns across 11 bases. The CDR3 covers 15 residues. The germline CDR1 and CDR2 sequences are KGHSH and LQKENI. Written as DNA, the CDR3 is TGTGCCAGCTCCCCACTAGCGGGAGCTTCCTATGAGCAGTTCTTC. Protein: CASSPLAGASYEQFF.

V is TRBV2 and J is TRBJ2-3; no firm D call. The CDR3 consists of 15 residues. CDR1 is SNHLY and CDR2 is FYNNEI in the germline V gene. The germline V and J ends were trimmed by 10 bases and 2 bases, with 19 bases remaining between them. The CDR3 DNA is TGTGCCACCCCGCTGAGAGAAAGAGCCACAGATACGCAGTATTTT. Its protein is CATPLRERATDTQYF.

The J gene is TRBJ2-1, the V gene TRBV7-9, with 11 nucleotides matching TRBD2. The germline gives CDR1 SEHNR, CDR2 FQNEAQ (reference sequence). Trimming cost V 2 bases and J 7 bases; bases outside gene matches: 7. The CDR3 is 16 amino acids. In nucleotides, the CDR3 is TGTGCCAGCAGCTTACAACTAGCGGGAGACGGGAATGAGCAGTTCTTC. This encodes CASSLQLAGDGNEQFF.

The J gene is TRBJ2-1, the V gene TRBV4-2, with 8 positions matching TRBD2. Germline V gene sequence: CDR1 LGHNA, CDR2 YNFKEQ. CDR3 size: 17 residues. The J segment lost 5 bases and the V segment lost 0 bases, leaving 9 bases of the junction unmatched. CDR3 nucleotides: TGTGCCAGCAGCCAAGATCTAACTAGCGGAGCCAACAATGAGCAGTTCTTC. It codes for CASSQDLTSGANNEQFF.